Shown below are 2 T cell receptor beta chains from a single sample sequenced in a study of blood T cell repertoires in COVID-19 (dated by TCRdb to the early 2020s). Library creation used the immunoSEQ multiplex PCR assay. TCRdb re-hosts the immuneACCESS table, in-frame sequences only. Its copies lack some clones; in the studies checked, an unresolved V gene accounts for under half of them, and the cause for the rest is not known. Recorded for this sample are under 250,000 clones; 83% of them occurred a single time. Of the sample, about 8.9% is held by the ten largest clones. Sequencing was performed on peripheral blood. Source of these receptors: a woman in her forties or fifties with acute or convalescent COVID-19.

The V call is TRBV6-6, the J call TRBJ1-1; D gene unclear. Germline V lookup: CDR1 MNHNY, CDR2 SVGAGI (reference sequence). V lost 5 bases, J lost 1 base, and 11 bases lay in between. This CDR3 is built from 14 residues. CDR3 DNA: TGTGCCAGCAGTCCGGCGGAGGGGAACACTGAAGCTTTCTTT. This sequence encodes CASSPAEGNTEAFF.

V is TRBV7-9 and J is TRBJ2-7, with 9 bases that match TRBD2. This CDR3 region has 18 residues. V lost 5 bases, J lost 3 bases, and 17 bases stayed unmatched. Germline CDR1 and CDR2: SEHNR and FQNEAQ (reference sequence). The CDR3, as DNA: TGTGCCAGCAGCCCCCTGGCGGGAGGGCCAGTACATAGCTACGAGCAGTACTTC. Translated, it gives CASSPLAGGPVHSYEQYF.